Presented here are 28 T cell receptor beta chains from one specimen sequenced in a study of T-cell reconstitution after alpha-beta-depleted transplantation in children. Unique molecular identifiers were used in preparing the TCRbeta library. From the PCR reads, TCRdb called clonotypes with MiXCR, one entry per CDR3 protein. Among about 870,000 distinct CDR3 sequences listed, 16% were seen once. Specimen: PBMCs, mostly from graft donor cells, collected 360 days after TCRalphabeta/CD19-depleted stem cell transplant. The receptor source for this set is a male patient between 5 and 17 years old who had a stem cell transplant for acute lymphoblastic leukemia, so the T cells may come from the graft donor.

This clonotype was seen repeatedly, ten times or more. This chain links TRBV13 with TRBJ2-6, with D possibly being TRBD2 (6 bases). The V gene lost 4 bases and the J gene lost 0 bases, with 10 bases spanning the gap. CDR1 is PRHDT and CDR2 is FYEKMQ in the germline V gene (reference sequence). The CDR3 consists of 16 residues. The CDR3 coding sequence is TGTGCCAGCAGCTCCGGGACTTACTCTGGGGCCAACGTCCTGACTTTC. Amino acids: CASSSGTYSGANVLTF. The whole variable domain, remainder taken from reference TRBV13 and TRBJ2-6, is AAGVIQSPRHLIKEKRETATLKCYPIPRHDTVYWYQQGPGQDPQFLISFYEKMQSDKGSIPDRFSAQQFSDYHSELNMSSLELGDSALYFCASSSGTYSGANVLTFGAGSRLTVL.

The rearrangement uses TRBV5-1 and TRBJ2-7; either TRBD1 or TRBD2 may supply D (5 bases each). The CDR3 length is 16 residues. Trimming took 3 bases from V and 3 from J, leaving 19 bases between them. CDR1 is SGHRS and CDR2 is YFSETQ in the germline V gene. The CDR3 protein is CASSSSGGATHYEQYF. The CDR3 bases are TGCGCCAGCAGCTCTAGTGGGGGAGCAACCCACTACGAGCAGTACTTC.

This clonotype was seen a few times. The chain recombines TRBV2 with TRBJ2-3; 8 bases map to TRBD1. In germline, CDR1 is SNHLY, CDR2 FYNNEI. The CDR3 length is 17 residues. V dropped 7 bases and J dropped 5; count of bases not matched to a gene: 17. For the CDR3, the DNA is TGTGCCAGCACCTTCCTAATGAGGCAGGGGGCTGGAGATACGCAGTATTTT. As protein: CASTFLMRQGAGDTQYF.

The chain is built from TRBV12-3 or TRBV12-4 and TRBJ2-7; 7 bases map to TRBD1. V lost 5 bases and J lost 5; bases outside the gene matches: 12. The CDR3 consists of 15 residues. The CDR3 loop reads CASSPQGEFIHEQYF. The CDR3 DNA reads as TGTGCCAGCAGTCCCCAGGGGGAGTTTATTCACGAGCAGTACTTC.

V gene TRBV2 combines with J gene TRBJ2-1, with TRBD2 matching over 8 bases. This CDR3 comprises 16 residues. Germline CDR1 SNHLY, CDR2 FYNNEI. J lost 3 bases, V lost 5 bases, and 9 bases had no gene match. The CDR3 DNA reads TGTGCCAGCAGTAACGAGGGCGGGGGGATCTACAATGAGCAGTTCTTC. Translation gives CASSNEGGGIYNEQFF.

Points on this clonotype: Its ends do not fully match the called genes, so a read error is possible. The genes are TRBV12-3 or TRBV12-4 and TRBJ2-2; no firm D call. CDR3 length: 16 amino acids. The CDR3 is CASSLLWQQNSGELFF. The CDR3 DNA follows: TGTGCCAGCAGTCTCCTTTGGCAGCAGAACTCCGGGGAGCTGTTTTTT.

This chain uses TRBV29-1 with TRBJ2-1; TRBD2 might be the D (6 bases). Germline loops: CDR1 SQVTM, CDR2 ANQGSEA. The V and J ends lost 6 bases and 3 bases respectively, with 18 bases between them. The CDR3 sequence is 15 residues long. The CDR3 DNA reads TGCAGCGTCGGTAGGCGGGATTTCGGCTACAATGAGCAGTTCTTC. Translated: CSVGRRDFGYNEQFF.

CDR3 nucleotides: TGTGCCAGCTCAGCCGACAGGGGTGGCAATGAGCAGTTCTTC. This gives the protein CASSADRGGNEQFF. V and J are TRBV18 and TRBJ2-1; TRBD1 aligns across 8 bases. V shed 5 bases and J 6 bases; nucleotides not matched to a gene: 6. The CDR3 sequence is 14 residues long. Germline CDR1 KGHSH, CDR2 LQKENI.

The V gene is TRBV6-1, the J gene TRBJ2-1; a possible D gene is TRBD2 (5 bases). Trimming removed 10 bases at V and 1 base at J, with 11 bases between. The CDR3 has 13 residues. Germline CDR1 reads MNHNS; CDR2 reads SASEGT. CDR3 nucleotides: TGTGCCATCACGGGAAGATCCTACAATGAGCAGTTCTTC. It codes for CAITGRSYNEQFF.

The chain carries TRBV9 and TRBJ2-7, with a possible D match to TRBD1 (5 bases). The length of the CDR3 is 13 residues. Germline CDR1 SGDLS, CDR2 YYNGEE. Trimming removed 0 bases from V and 7 bases from J, with 11 bases in between. Written as DNA, the CDR3 is TGTGCCAGCAGCGTAGGACAGACGGGTGAGCAGTACTTC. This sequence encodes CASSVGQTGEQYF.

The chain recombines TRBV19 with TRBJ1-2, with 9 bases identical to TRBD1. This CDR3 contains 11 residues. The junction had 5 bases not matched to a gene; V was cut back by 10 bases and J by 8 bases. Looked up from germline, CDR1 is LNHDA and CDR2 is SQIVND (reference sequence). This CDR3 reads CAIRQGDGYTF. The CDR3 DNA sequence: TGTGCCATCCGACAGGGGGACGGCTACACCTTC.

Only a few counts were recorded for this clonotype. This sequence joins TRBV6-1 and TRBJ2-7; 9 bases are shared with TRBD2. The CDR3 consists of 15 residues. Trimming removed 7 bases from V and 2 bases from J; junction bases left unmatched: 9. CDR1 is MNHNS, CDR2 SASEGT, per germline. The DNA of the CDR3 is TGTGCCAGCACCGTGACTAGCGGAGCGGCCTACGAGCAGTACTTC. The encoded protein is CASTVTSGAAYEQYF.

This clonotype occurred a few times. The chain employs TRBV5-1 and TRBJ1-4, with D unresolved. This CDR3 is 13 amino acids long. CDR1 SGHRS and CDR2 YFSETQ come from the germline V gene. The ends were cut back, 1 base at V and 4 bases at J, with 5 bases in the middle. CDR3 sequence reads: CASSLTDNEKLFF. CDR3 nucleotide sequence: TGCGCCAGCAGCTTGACAGATAATGAAAAACTGTTTTTT.

J is TRBJ1-1 and V is TRBV13; unclear D gene. Germline values: CDR1 PRHDT, CDR2 FYEKMQ (reference sequence). CDR3 size: 12 residues. V gave up 0 bases and J gave up 10 bases, with 9 bases separating them. CDR3 loop: CASSLGNYVAFF. CDR3 nucleotide sequence: TGTGCCAGCAGCTTAGGGAACTATGTAGCTTTCTTT.

The V gene is TRBV11-2, the J gene TRBJ1-1; D is unclear. The CDR3 has 13 amino acids. Trimming took 3 bases from V and 6 from J, leaving 11 bases between them. CDR1 is SGHAT and CDR2 is FQNNGV in the germline V gene. The CDR3 spells CASSFLQRPEAFF. Here the CDR3 DNA reads TGTGCCAGCAGCTTTCTACAGCGCCCTGAAGCTTTCTTT.

This clonotype was counted between two and nine times. The CDR3 coding sequence is TGCAGTGCTAGAGATCAGCAGGGCGGGACAGCGAAAGCTTTCTTT. Protein sequence: CSARDQQGGTAKAFF. The rearrangement joins TRBV20-1 to TRBJ1-1; 7 nucleotides match TRBD1. The ends lost 0 bases at V and 9 bases at J; junction bases unmatched: 13. The CDR3 loop spans 15 amino acids. Germline CDR1 is DFQATT and CDR2 is SNEGSKA (reference sequence).

CDR3 protein: CSVEGVIGIPRVRDTDTQYF. CDR3 nucleotide sequence: TGCAGCGTTGAAGGCGTAATTGGGATTCCTAGGGTAAGGGACACAGATACGCAGTATTTT. V and J are TRBV29-1 and TRBJ2-3; D gene uncertain. The CDR3 has 20 residues. Trimming removed 1 base at V and 2 bases at J, with 28 bases between. Germline V gives CDR1 SQVTM, CDR2 ANQGSEA.

In its sample, this clonotype was seen a few times. The chain uses TRBV7-9 and TRBJ2-1; D is unresolved. V was clipped by 9 bases and J by 0 bases, with 12 bases between them. This CDR3 contains 14 residues. Germline CDR1 SEHNR, CDR2 FQNEAQ (reference sequence). CDR3: CASVPTSSYNEQFF. CDR3 nucleotide sequence: TGTGCCAGTGTCCCGACGAGCTCCTACAATGAGCAGTTCTTC.

This rearrangement joins TRBV5-1 to TRBJ2-1; D is uncertain. The germline V gene has CDR1 SGHRS and CDR2 YFSETQ. There are 15 residues in the CDR3. Trimming shortened V by 1 base and J by 4 bases, and 12 bases separated the two germline ends. CDR3 amino acids: CASSLLSSQYNEQFF. The CDR3 nucleotides are TGCGCCAGCAGCTTGCTATCCTCTCAATACAATGAGCAGTTCTTC.

This clonotype turned up a few times. This chain joins TRBV5-5 and TRBJ1-1; 11 bases map to TRBD1. Unmatched junction bases numbered 6, after V lost 2 bases and J lost 0 bases. The germline V gene has CDR1 SGHKS and CDR2 YYEKEE (reference sequence). The length of the CDR3 is 17 residues. The CDR3 loop reads CASSFRPGQGVNTEAFF. The CDR3 bases are TGTGCCAGCAGCTTTCGTCCGGGACAGGGGGTGAACACTGAAGCTTTCTTT. Variable domain in full (rest from reference TRBV5-5 and TRBJ1-1): DAGVTQSPTHLIKTRGQQVTLRCSPISGHKSVSWYQQVLGQGPQFIFQYYEKEERGRGNFPDRFSARQFPNYSSELNVNALLLGDSALYLCASSFRPGQGVNTEAFFGQGTRLTVV.

The chain carries TRBV5-1 and TRBJ2-7, with 10 bases matching TRBD2. The CDR3 loop spans 17 amino acids. V was pared by 3 bases and J by 7 bases, with 16 bases of the junction left unmatched. Per the germline V gene, CDR1 is SGHRS and CDR2 is YFSETQ. CDR3: CASSSPIIAGGPEEQYF. CDR3 in DNA: TGCGCCAGCAGCTCACCGATTATAGCGGGAGGCCCGGAAGAGCAGTACTTC. Complete variable domain (other parts from reference TRBV5-1 and TRBJ2-7): KAGVTQTPRYLIKTRGQQVTLSCSPISGHRSVSWYQQTPGQGLQFLFEYFSETQRNKGNFPGRFSGRQFSNSRSEMNVSTLELGDSALYLCASSSPIIAGGPEEQYFGPGTRLTVT.

This clonotype was recorded a few times. The chain has TRBV20-1 and TRBJ2-5; possibly TRBD1 for D (5 bases). CDR1 and CDR2 (germline): DFQATT, SNEGSKA (reference sequence). Trimming left V 3 bases short and J 1 base short, with 15 bases between. The CDR3 is 15 residues long. CDR3 protein: CSARDNRLPQETQYF. The DNA for the CDR3 is TGCAGTGCTAGGGATAACAGGTTACCCCAAGAGACCCAGTACTTC.

This clonotype was observed at least ten times. The chain uses TRBV5-1 and TRBJ2-1; 8 nucleotides agree with TRBD1. V gave up 4 bases and J gave up 7 bases; unmatched junction bases: 7. CDR3 size: 14 residues. CDR1 is SGHRS, CDR2 YFSETQ, per germline. CDR3 coding DNA: TGCGCCAGCAGCCCTCTCAGGGGGCGGAATGAGCAGTTCTTC. It encodes CASSPLRGRNEQFF.

This sequence joins TRBV3-1 and TRBJ2-5; D is uncertain. The ends were cut back, 4 bases at V and 5 bases at J, with 14 bases in the middle. This CDR3 has 14 amino acids. From germline, CDR1 is LGHDT and CDR2 YNNKEL (reference sequence). The CDR3: CASSLTHLAETQYF. CDR3 coding DNA: TGTGCCAGCAGCCTCACCCACCTCGCCGAGACCCAGTACTTC.

The genes are TRBV20-1 and TRBJ2-1; no reliable D call. The CDR3 has 15 amino acids. Trimming pared 7 bases from V and 10 bases from J, leaving 26 bases between. Germline V gene lookup returns CDR1 DFQATT and CDR2 SNEGSKA (reference sequence). DNA of the CDR3: TGCAGTGTACGAGGTGGCTCGTTGGGTTCCGGGGAGCAGTTCTTC. Its protein product is CSVRGGSLGSGEQFF.

This clonotype was seen only once. This rearrangement joins TRBV27 to TRBJ2-5, with D perhaps matching TRBD2 (5 bases). This CDR3 comprises 15 residues. Trimming took off 6 bases at V and 4 bases at J, with 18 bases between the two ends. CDR1 is MNHEY and CDR2 is SMNVEV in the germline V gene (reference sequence). This CDR3 is CASSPVGFGIETQYF. CDR3 DNA sequence: TGTGCCAGCAGCCCAGTGGGTTTCGGGATAGAGACCCAGTACTTC.

This chain uses TRBV20-1 with TRBJ2-1; tentatively, D is TRBD1 or TRBD2 (5 bases each). Trimming took 8 bases from V and 7 from J, leaving 12 bases between them. Germline V CDR1 and CDR2: DFQATT, SNEGSKA (reference sequence). The CDR3 has 11 amino acids. CDR3 nucleotides: TGCAGTCGTCCGGGACCTAATGAGCAGTTCTTC. It yields the protein CSRPGPNEQFF.

V is TRBV5-6 and J is TRBJ2-6; D is uncertain. Trimming pared 2 bases from V and 1 base from J, leaving 7 bases between. The germline V gene has CDR1 SGHDT and CDR2 YYEEEE. The CDR3 sequence is 15 residues long. CDR3 sequence (DNA): TGTGCCAGCAGCTTCCAACTTTCTGGGGCCAACGTCCTGACTTTC. Translation gives CASSFQLSGANVLTF.